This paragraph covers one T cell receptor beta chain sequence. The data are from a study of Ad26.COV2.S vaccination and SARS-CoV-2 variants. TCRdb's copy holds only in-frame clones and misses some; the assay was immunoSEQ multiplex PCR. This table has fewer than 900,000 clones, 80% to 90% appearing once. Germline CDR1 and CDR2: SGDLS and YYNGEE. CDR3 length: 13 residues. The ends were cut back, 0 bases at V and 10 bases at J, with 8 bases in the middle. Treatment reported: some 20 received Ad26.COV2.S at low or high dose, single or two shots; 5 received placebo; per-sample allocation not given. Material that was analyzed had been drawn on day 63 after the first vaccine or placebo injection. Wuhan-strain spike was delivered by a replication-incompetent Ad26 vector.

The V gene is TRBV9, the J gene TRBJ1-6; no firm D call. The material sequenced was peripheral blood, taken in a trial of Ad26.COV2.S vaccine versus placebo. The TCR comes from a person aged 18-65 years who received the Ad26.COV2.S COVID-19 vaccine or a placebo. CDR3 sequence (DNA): TGTGCCAGCAGCGTAGGATTCGGGTCACCCCTCCACTTT. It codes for CASSVGFGSPLHF. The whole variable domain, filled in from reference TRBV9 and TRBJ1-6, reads DSGVTQTPKHLITATGQRVTLRCSPRSGDLSVYWYQQSLDQGLQFLIQYYNGEERAKGNILERFSAQQFPDLHSELNLSSLELGDSALYFCASSVGFGSPLHFGNGTRLTVT.